This T cell receptor beta chain comes out of a study of early T cells in non-severe SARS-CoV-2 infection. Overall study: Sequencing targeted bulk RNA from unsorted whole blood, leaving chains unpaired. Whole-study results and caveats: There was a bias toward anti-spike CD8 responses in VDJdb matching, which missed private and CD4 specificities.

Individual cDNA molecules received unique molecular identifiers. TCRdb used MiXCR to reprocess the 5' RACE reads, holding one entry per CDR3 protein. Of tens of thousands of distinct CDR3 sequences listed, 9% to 9.5% are singletons. The length of the CDR3 is 16 residues. V shed 0 bases and J shed 7 bases, with 16 bases lying between them. Per germline, CDR1 SGHAT and CDR2 FQNNGV. In this sample, this clonotype turned up many times. Its antigen is currently unknown. The TCR was taken from an adult who was a healthcare worker with PCR-confirmed SARS-CoV-2 infection or an uninfected control (not recorded which). Sequenced: whole blood. The rearrangement joins TRBV11-2 to TRBJ1-5; no reliable D call. This CDR3 is CASSLDRKAPRQPQHF. As DNA, the CDR3 is TGTGCCAGCAGCTTAGATCGTAAGGCCCCCAGGCAGCCCCAGCATTTT.